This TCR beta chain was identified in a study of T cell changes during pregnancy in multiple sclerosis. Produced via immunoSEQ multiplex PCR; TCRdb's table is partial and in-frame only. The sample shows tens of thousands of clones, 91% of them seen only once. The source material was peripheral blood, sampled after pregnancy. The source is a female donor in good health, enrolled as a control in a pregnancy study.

The CDR3 loop is CASSSSSGSYEQYF. CDR3 bases: TGTGCCAGCAGTTCCTCCAGCGGCTCCTACGAGCAGTACTTC. The V and J genes are TRBV7-8 and TRBJ2-7, with a tentative D call TRBD2 (5 bases). Between the trimmed V and J ends, which lost 6 bases and 0 bases, there was a span of 12 bases. The CDR3 spans 14 residues. CDR1 SGHVS and CDR2 FQNEAQ come from the germline V gene.